This is a list of T cell receptor beta chains from one sample in a study of blood T cell repertoires in COVID-19. Repertoires were generated with immunoSEQ multiplex PCR, while TCRdb's copy carries only in-frame clones and drops some. The sample holds 200,000 to 250,000 clones; roughly 80% are singletons and the top ten take less than 3.5%. Sequenced input: peripheral blood. The receptors were gathered from a woman younger than 30 with acute or convalescent COVID-19. The CDR3 runs from the conserved cysteine through the conserved F or W. Fields, in order: CDR3 protein, CDR3 DNA, J gene, V gene, D gene, clone size. D genes are given only for firm matches. Expanded clones are given a class, and other clones once, few, many or no size at all.

cdr3_aa: CASSFGGGAYGYTF
cdr3_nt: TGTGCCAGCAGCTTCGGAGGGGGCGCCTATGGCTACACCTTC
j_call: TRBJ1-2
v_call: TRBV7-9
d_call: TRBD1
clone_size: .

cdr3_aa: CASRATGQGAVGYTF
cdr3_nt: TGTGCCAGCAGGGCCACGGGACAGGGGGCGGTTGGCTACACCTTC
j_call: TRBJ1-2
v_call: TRBV25-1
d_call: TRBD1
clone_size: once

cdr3_aa: CASKGLEDLNEQFF
cdr3_nt: TGTGCCAGCAAGGGGCTAGAGGATCTCAATGAGCAGTTCTTC
j_call: TRBJ2-1
v_call: TRBV6-6
d_call: .
clone_size: .

cdr3_aa: CASSPLMGLFSFSYEQYF
cdr3_nt: TGTGCCAGCAGCCCCCTAATGGGACTTTTTTCTTTTTCCTACGAGCAGTACTTC
j_call: TRBJ2-7
v_call: TRBV11-2
d_call: .
clone_size: .

cdr3_aa: CASSYGTESTDTQYF
cdr3_nt: TGCGCCAGCAGCTACGGGACAGAAAGCACAGATACGCAGTATTTT
j_call: TRBJ2-3
v_call: TRBV5-1
d_call: TRBD1
clone_size: .

cdr3_aa: CASSPRDRGFGEQFF
cdr3_nt: TGTGCCAGCAGCCCCCGGGACAGGGGATTCGGTGAGCAGTTCTTC
j_call: TRBJ2-1
v_call: TRBV5-4
d_call: TRBD1
clone_size: .

cdr3_aa: CASSQDIQVDEQFF
cdr3_nt: TGTGCCAGCAGCCAAGATATACAGGTCGATGAGCAGTTCTTC
j_call: TRBJ2-1
v_call: TRBV11-2
d_call: .
clone_size: .

cdr3_aa: CASVTDSTSNQPQHF
cdr3_nt: TGTGCCAGCGTAACAGACAGTACCAGCAATCAGCCCCAGCATTTT
j_call: TRBJ1-5
v_call: TRBV7-2
d_call: .
clone_size: .

cdr3_aa: CASSPLADINSPLHF
cdr3_nt: TGCGCCAGCAGCCCCCTCGCGGACATAAATTCACCCCTCCACTTT
j_call: TRBJ1-6
v_call: TRBV4-3
d_call: .
clone_size: .

cdr3_aa: CASSSGVNEKLFF
cdr3_nt: TGCGCCAGCAGCTCCGGAGTTAATGAAAAACTGTTTTTT
j_call: TRBJ1-4
v_call: TRBV5-1
d_call: .
clone_size: few

cdr3_aa: CASSSIGKGEGNSPLHF
cdr3_nt: TGTGCCAGCAGCTCAATTGGAAAGGGGGAAGGGAATTCACCCCTCCACTTT
j_call: TRBJ1-6
v_call: TRBV5-6
d_call: .
clone_size: few

cdr3_aa: CASSTTARASGNTIYF
cdr3_nt: TGTGCCAGCAGCACGACAGCCCGGGCCTCTGGAAACACCATATATTTT
j_call: TRBJ1-3
v_call: TRBV3-1/TRBV3-2
d_call: .
clone_size: few

cdr3_aa: CASSPWTSGRATPFSHEQFF
cdr3_nt: TGTGCCAGCTCACCATGGACTAGCGGGAGGGCCACACCTTTTTCCCATGAGCAGTTCTTC
j_call: TRBJ2-1
v_call: TRBV18
d_call: TRBD2
clone_size: .

cdr3_aa: CASSLYFSGERGEQFF
cdr3_nt: TGTGCCAGCAGCTTATACTTTTCTGGGGAGCGGGGTGAGCAGTTCTTC
j_call: TRBJ2-1
v_call: TRBV13
d_call: TRBD2
clone_size: .

cdr3_aa: CSVDQGRDTEAFF
cdr3_nt: TGCAGCGTTGACCAGGGTAGGGACACTGAAGCTTTCTTT
j_call: TRBJ1-1
v_call: TRBV29-1
d_call: .
clone_size: .

cdr3_aa: CASSEDPSSDSPWEQYF
cdr3_nt: TGTGCCAGCAGTGAAGATCCTAGTAGTGACTCGCCGTGGGAGCAGTACTTC
j_call: TRBJ2-7
v_call: TRBV6-1
d_call: .
clone_size: .

cdr3_aa: CASSKDSYNSPLHF
cdr3_nt: TGCGCCAGCAGCAAGGACAGTTATAATTCACCCCTCCACTTT
j_call: TRBJ1-6
v_call: TRBV5-1
d_call: .
clone_size: .

cdr3_aa: CASSQVIPSSGMYEQFF
cdr3_nt: TGCGCCAGCAGCCAAGTAATTCCCAGCAGCGGTATGTATGAGCAGTTCTTC
j_call: TRBJ2-1
v_call: TRBV4-1
d_call: .
clone_size: .

cdr3_aa: CASNPTGRNTEAFF
cdr3_nt: TGTGCCAGCAACCCGACAGGGAGGAACACTGAAGCTTTCTTT
j_call: TRBJ1-1
v_call: TRBV9
d_call: TRBD1
clone_size: .

cdr3_aa: CASGRTGEYYNSPLHF
cdr3_nt: TGTGCCAGCGGGAGGACAGGGGAATACTATAATTCACCCCTCCACTTT
j_call: TRBJ1-6
v_call: TRBV2
d_call: TRBD1
clone_size: .

cdr3_aa: CATSLTDRVGELFF
cdr3_nt: TGTGCCACCAGCTTAACGGACAGGGTGGGGGAGCTGTTTTTT
j_call: TRBJ2-2
v_call: TRBV15
d_call: TRBD1
clone_size: .

cdr3_aa: CASSLANQETQYF
cdr3_nt: TGTGCCAGCTCACTAGCGAACCAAGAGACCCAGTACTTC
j_call: TRBJ2-5
v_call: TRBV18
d_call: .
clone_size: .

cdr3_aa: CASRGVTNTGELFF
cdr3_nt: TGCGCCAGCCGCGGGGTAACGAACACCGGGGAGCTGTTTTTT
j_call: TRBJ2-2
v_call: TRBV5-1
d_call: .
clone_size: once

cdr3_aa: CASILKPGQGNTEAFF
cdr3_nt: TGTGCCAGCATCCTAAAACCGGGACAGGGGAACACTGAAGCTTTCTTT
j_call: TRBJ1-1
v_call: TRBV6-6
d_call: TRBD1
clone_size: .

cdr3_aa: CASSFSGGETQYF
cdr3_nt: TGTGCCAGCAGCTTCTCTGGAGGAGAGACCCAGTACTTC
j_call: TRBJ2-5
v_call: TRBV27
d_call: .
clone_size: .

cdr3_aa: CASTFYTEAFF
cdr3_nt: TGTGCCAGTACGTTTTATACTGAAGCTTTCTTT
j_call: TRBJ1-1
v_call: TRBV19
d_call: .
clone_size: .

cdr3_aa: CASSSSSGSYEQYF
cdr3_nt: TGTGCCAGCAGCTCGTCTAGCGGGTCCTACGAGCAGTACTTC
j_call: TRBJ2-7
v_call: TRBV7-2
d_call: TRBD2
clone_size: .

cdr3_aa: CASSGSGTSGMYEQYF
cdr3_nt: TGTGCCAGCAGCGGATCCGGGACTAGCGGGATGTACGAGCAGTACTTC
j_call: TRBJ2-7
v_call: TRBV27
d_call: TRBD2
clone_size: .

cdr3_aa: CATSRGGKYNEQFF
cdr3_nt: TGTGCCACCAGCAGAGGCGGAAAGTACAATGAGCAGTTCTTC
j_call: TRBJ2-1
v_call: TRBV15
d_call: .
clone_size: once

cdr3_aa: CASSFAVSSGANVLTF
cdr3_nt: TGTGCCAGCAGCTTCGCGGTTAGCTCTGGGGCCAACGTCCTGACTTTC
j_call: TRBJ2-6
v_call: TRBV5-4
d_call: .
clone_size: .

cdr3_aa: CASSFLGLAVYNEQFF
cdr3_nt: TGTGCCAGCAGTTTTTTGGGGCTAGCGGTATACAATGAGCAGTTCTTC
j_call: TRBJ2-1
v_call: TRBV28
d_call: TRBD2
clone_size: .

cdr3_aa: CASSPSLQGTYNEQFF
cdr3_nt: TGCGCCAGCAGCCCGTCCCTACAGGGAACATACAATGAGCAGTTCTTC
j_call: TRBJ2-1
v_call: TRBV4-3
d_call: .
clone_size: .

cdr3_aa: CASSLHGSETQYF
cdr3_nt: TGTGCCAGCAGCTTACACGGGAGTGAGACCCAGTACTTC
j_call: TRBJ2-5
v_call: TRBV13
d_call: .
clone_size: .

cdr3_aa: CASSFGGGLAEAFF
cdr3_nt: TGTGCCAGCAGCTTTGGCGGGGGGCTCGCTGAAGCTTTCTTT
j_call: TRBJ1-1
v_call: TRBV7-9
d_call: .
clone_size: .

cdr3_aa: CASRLQGKAEAFF
cdr3_nt: TGTGCCAGCAGGCTTCAGGGGAAGGCTGAAGCTTTCTTT
j_call: TRBJ1-1
v_call: TRBV6-5
d_call: .
clone_size: .

cdr3_aa: CASSPGQGPETQYF
cdr3_nt: TGTGCCAGCAGCCCCGGACAGGGGCCGGAGACCCAGTACTTC
j_call: TRBJ2-5
v_call: TRBV5-6
d_call: TRBD1
clone_size: .

cdr3_aa: CASSSLTQGGDEQYF
cdr3_nt: TGTGCCAGCAGTTCTTTAACTCAGGGTGGGGACGAGCAGTACTTC
j_call: TRBJ2-7
v_call: TRBV28
d_call: .
clone_size: .

cdr3_aa: CASSLDRSASGYNEQFF
cdr3_nt: TGTGCCAGCAGCTTAGATCGGTCCGCTAGCGGCTACAATGAGCAGTTCTTC
j_call: TRBJ2-1
v_call: TRBV11-3
d_call: TRBD2
clone_size: .

cdr3_aa: CASSLVSSVQETQYF
cdr3_nt: TGTGCCAGCAGCTTAGTATCCAGCGTCCAAGAGACCCAGTACTTC
j_call: TRBJ2-5
v_call: TRBV7-9
d_call: .
clone_size: .

cdr3_aa: CASSHPRAGDTLEQYF
cdr3_nt: TGCGCCAGCAGCCACCCACGGGCAGGGGACACCCTCGAGCAGTACTTC
j_call: TRBJ2-7
v_call: TRBV4-3
d_call: .
clone_size: .

cdr3_aa: CASTDTNTYEQYF
cdr3_nt: TGTGCCAGCACCGACACCAACACCTACGAGCAGTACTTC
j_call: TRBJ2-7
v_call: TRBV6-5
d_call: .
clone_size: .

cdr3_aa: CASSYSISGTNYGYTF
cdr3_nt: TGTGCCAGCAGTTACTCGATAAGTGGCACTAACTATGGCTACACCTTC
j_call: TRBJ1-2
v_call: TRBV6-2/TRBV6-3
d_call: .
clone_size: .

cdr3_aa: CASSESRDHYGYTF
cdr3_nt: TGTGCCAGCAGTGAGTCCAGGGATCACTATGGCTACACCTTC
j_call: TRBJ1-2
v_call: TRBV6-6
d_call: .
clone_size: .

cdr3_aa: CASSLLTGTYEQYF
cdr3_nt: TGTGCCAGCAGCCTCTTAACAGGGACCTACGAGCAGTACTTC
j_call: TRBJ2-7
v_call: TRBV14
d_call: .
clone_size: .

cdr3_aa: CASSPNRGNEKLFF
cdr3_nt: TGTGCCAGCAGTCCCAACAGGGGTAATGAAAAACTGTTTTTT
j_call: TRBJ1-4
v_call: TRBV6-6
d_call: TRBD1
clone_size: .

cdr3_aa: CASSLTGGTGTSYEQYF
cdr3_nt: TGTGCCAGCAGCTTGACTGGGGGGACAGGGACCTCCTACGAGCAGTACTTC
j_call: TRBJ2-7
v_call: TRBV2
d_call: TRBD1
clone_size: .

cdr3_aa: CASSLGSSGRDEQYF
cdr3_nt: TGTGCCAGCAGCTTAGGGTCTAGCGGGAGGGACGAGCAGTACTTC
j_call: TRBJ2-7
v_call: TRBV13
d_call: TRBD2
clone_size: .

cdr3_aa: CAISESTSGTLF
cdr3_nt: TGTGCCATCAGTGAGTCGACTAGCGGGACCCTCTTC
j_call: TRBJ2-1
v_call: TRBV10-3
d_call: TRBD2
clone_size: .